The clone carrying this T cell receptor beta chain was observed a few times. Its antigen remains unknown. The sample originates from a study of cytomegalovirus exposure and HLA in healthy donors. Study results and limitations: Later work found that TCR association rates differed between HLA loci; DRB1 had the most and HLA-C the fewest. The majority of TCR sequences were rare, yet some public TCRs appeared in many donors. In an earlier analysis, most TCR beta V segments were productive about 90% or about 30% of the time.

The PCR employed 60 Vbeta primers together with 13 Jbeta primers. The protocol was immunoSEQ multiplex PCR, while the TCRdb copy is restricted to in-frame clones and leaves out a portion. The data show 100,000 to 150,000 clones, approximately 8.7% seen once. Per the germline V gene, CDR1 is SEHNR and CDR2 is FQNEAQ (reference sequence). The CDR3 is 15 residues long. The ends lost 1 base at V and 1 base at J; junction bases unmatched: 2. There were likely unrecorded immune exposures, though donors were nominally healthy when sampled. V and J are TRBV7-9 and TRBJ2-3; 7 positions match TRBD1. The TCR sequence derives from a man aged 40-49 years in good health and CMV-seronegative. Sequencing was carried out using PBMCs. CDR3 nucleotides: TGTGCCAGCAGCTTAGAAGGGGGCGGCACAGATACGCAGTATTTT. This translates into CASSLEGGGTDTQYF.